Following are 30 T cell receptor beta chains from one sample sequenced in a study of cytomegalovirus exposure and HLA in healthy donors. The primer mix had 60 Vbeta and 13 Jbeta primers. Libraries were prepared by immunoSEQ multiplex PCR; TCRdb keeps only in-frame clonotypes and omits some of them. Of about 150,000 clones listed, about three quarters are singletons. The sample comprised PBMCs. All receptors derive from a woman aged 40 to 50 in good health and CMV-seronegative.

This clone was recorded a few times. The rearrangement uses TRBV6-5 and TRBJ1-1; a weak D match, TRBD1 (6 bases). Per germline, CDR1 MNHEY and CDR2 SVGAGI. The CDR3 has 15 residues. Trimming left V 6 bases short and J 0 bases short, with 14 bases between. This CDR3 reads CASRFRGIMNTEAFF. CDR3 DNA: TGTGCCAGCAGATTCAGGGGTATTATGAACACTGAAGCTTTCTTT.

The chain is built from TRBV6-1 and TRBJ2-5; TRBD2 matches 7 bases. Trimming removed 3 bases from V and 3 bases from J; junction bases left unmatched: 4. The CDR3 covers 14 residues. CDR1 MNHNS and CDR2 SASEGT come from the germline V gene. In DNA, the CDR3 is TGTGCCAGCAGTGAGGCCACTAGCGAAGAGACCCAGTACTTC. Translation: CASSEATSEETQYF.

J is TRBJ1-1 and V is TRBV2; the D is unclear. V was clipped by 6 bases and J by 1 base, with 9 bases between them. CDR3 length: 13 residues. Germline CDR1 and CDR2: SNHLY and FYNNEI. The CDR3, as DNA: TGTGCCAGCAGCCTCCTAGGGAACACTGAAGCTTTCTTT. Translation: CASSLLGNTEAFF.

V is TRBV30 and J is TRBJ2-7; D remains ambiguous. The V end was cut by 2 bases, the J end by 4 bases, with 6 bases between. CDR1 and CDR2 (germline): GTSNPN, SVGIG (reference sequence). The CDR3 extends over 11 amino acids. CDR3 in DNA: TGTGCCTGGAGTCCCGGGTACGAGCAGTACTTC. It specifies CAWSPGYEQYF.

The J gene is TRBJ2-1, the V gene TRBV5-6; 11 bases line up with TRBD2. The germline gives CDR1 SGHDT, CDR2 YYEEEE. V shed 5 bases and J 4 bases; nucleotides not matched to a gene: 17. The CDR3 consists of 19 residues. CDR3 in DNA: TGTGCCAGCAGTTTATATGGGTGGGGTAGCGGGGGGGTATACAATGAGCAGTTCTTC. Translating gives CASSLYGWGSGGVYNEQFF.

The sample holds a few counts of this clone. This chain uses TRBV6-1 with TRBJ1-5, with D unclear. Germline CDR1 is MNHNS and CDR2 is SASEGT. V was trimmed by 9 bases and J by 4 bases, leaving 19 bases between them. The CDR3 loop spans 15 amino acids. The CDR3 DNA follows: TGTGCCAGTCACACCCTTGGAAAACTAAATCAGCCCCAGCATTTT. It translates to CASHTLGKLNQPQHF.

For the CDR3, the DNA is TGCGCCAGCAGTGCCAGGGCCTCAAGAGCAACTAATGAAAAACTGTTTTTT. This encodes CASSARASRATNEKLFF. The chain joins TRBV23-1 to TRBJ1-4; the D gene is possibly TRBD1 (5 bases). TRBV23-1 falls under the ORF class, with uncertain function. V was clipped by 5 bases and J by 0 bases, with 16 bases between them. This CDR3 is 17 amino acids long.

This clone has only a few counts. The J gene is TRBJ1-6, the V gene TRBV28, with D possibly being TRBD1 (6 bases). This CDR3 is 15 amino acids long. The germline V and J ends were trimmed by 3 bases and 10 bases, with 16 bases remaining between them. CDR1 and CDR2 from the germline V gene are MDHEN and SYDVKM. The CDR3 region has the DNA TGTGCCAGCAGTTTTGGGGGCGGGGGAGAATCACCCCTCCACTTT. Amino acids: CASSFGGGGESPLHF.

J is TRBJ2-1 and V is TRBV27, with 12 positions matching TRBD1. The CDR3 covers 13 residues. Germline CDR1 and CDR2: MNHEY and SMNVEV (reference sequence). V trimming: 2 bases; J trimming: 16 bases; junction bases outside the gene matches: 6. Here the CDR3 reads CASSLTGTGGVFF. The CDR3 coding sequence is TGTGCCAGCAGTTTAACCGGGACAGGGGGCGTCTTCTTC.

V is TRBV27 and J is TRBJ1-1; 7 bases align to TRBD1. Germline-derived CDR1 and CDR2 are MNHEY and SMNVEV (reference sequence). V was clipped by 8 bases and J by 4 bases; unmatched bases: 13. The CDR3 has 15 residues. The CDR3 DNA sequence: TGTGCCAGCGGGGATGACAGGGCGGCGGGCACTGAAGCTTTCTTT. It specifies CASGDDRAAGTEAFF.

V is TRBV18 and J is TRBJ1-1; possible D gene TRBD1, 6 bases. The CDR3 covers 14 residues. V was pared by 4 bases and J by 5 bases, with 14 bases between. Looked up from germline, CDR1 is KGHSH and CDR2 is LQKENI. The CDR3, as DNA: TGTGCCAGCTCACAGGACAGTATTGGGACTGAAGCTTTCTTT. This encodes CASSQDSIGTEAFF.

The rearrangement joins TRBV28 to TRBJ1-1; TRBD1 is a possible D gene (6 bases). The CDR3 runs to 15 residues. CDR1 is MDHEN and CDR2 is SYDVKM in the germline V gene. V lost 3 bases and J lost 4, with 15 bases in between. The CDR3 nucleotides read TGTGCCAGCAGTTTGGCCGGGACATGGGCCACTGAAGCTTTCTTT. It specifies CASSLAGTWATEAFF.

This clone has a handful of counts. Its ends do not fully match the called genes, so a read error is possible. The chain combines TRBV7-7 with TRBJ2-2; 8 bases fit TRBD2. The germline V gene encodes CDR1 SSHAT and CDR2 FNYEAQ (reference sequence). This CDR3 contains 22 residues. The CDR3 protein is CASSLSVRGGGPGGADTGELFF. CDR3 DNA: TGTGCTAGCAGCTTAAGCGTCAGGGGAGGGGGGCCGGGGGGGGCGGACACCGGGGAGCTGTTTTTT.

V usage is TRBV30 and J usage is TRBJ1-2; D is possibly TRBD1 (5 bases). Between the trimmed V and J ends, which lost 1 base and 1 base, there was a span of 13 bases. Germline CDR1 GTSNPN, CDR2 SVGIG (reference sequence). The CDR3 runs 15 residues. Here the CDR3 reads CAWSGLLTVNYGYTF. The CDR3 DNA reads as TGTGCCTGGAGTGGCCTCCTGACAGTTAACTATGGCTACACCTTC.

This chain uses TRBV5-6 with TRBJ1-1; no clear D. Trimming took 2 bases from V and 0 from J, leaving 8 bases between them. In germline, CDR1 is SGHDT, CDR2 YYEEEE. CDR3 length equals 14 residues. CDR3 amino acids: CASSFVAMNTEAFF. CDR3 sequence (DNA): TGTGCCAGCAGCTTCGTCGCGATGAACACTGAAGCTTTCTTT. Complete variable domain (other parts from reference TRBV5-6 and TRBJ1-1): DAGVTQSPTHLIKTRGQQVTLRCSPKSGHDTVSWYQQALGQGPQFIFQYYEEEERQRGNFPDRFSGHQFPNYSSELNVNALLLGDSALYLCASSFVAMNTEAFFGQGTRLTVV.

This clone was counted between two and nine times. The CDR3 protein is CASSQLIGRDYEQYF. CDR3 nucleotide sequence: TGCGCCAGCAGCCAACTCATTGGCAGGGATTACGAGCAGTACTTC. V gene TRBV4-1 combines with J gene TRBJ2-5, with D tentatively TRBD1 (5 bases). The J call is uncertain, as TRBJ2-7 better fits the DNA end. The germline V gene encodes CDR1 MGHRA and CDR2 YSYEKL. The CDR3 length is 15 residues.

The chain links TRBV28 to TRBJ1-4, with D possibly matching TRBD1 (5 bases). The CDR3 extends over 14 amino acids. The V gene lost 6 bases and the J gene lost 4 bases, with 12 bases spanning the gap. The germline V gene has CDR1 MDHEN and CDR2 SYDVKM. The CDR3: CASRGRPINEKLFF. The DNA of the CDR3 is TGTGCCAGCAGGGGGCGACCGATTAATGAAAAACTGTTTTTT. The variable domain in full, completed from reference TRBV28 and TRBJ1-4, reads DVKVTQSSRYLVKRTGEKVFLECVQDMDHENMFWYRQDPGLGLRLIYFSYDVKMKEKGDIPEGYSVSREKKERFSLILESASTNQTSMYLCASRGRPINEKLFFGSGTQLSVL.

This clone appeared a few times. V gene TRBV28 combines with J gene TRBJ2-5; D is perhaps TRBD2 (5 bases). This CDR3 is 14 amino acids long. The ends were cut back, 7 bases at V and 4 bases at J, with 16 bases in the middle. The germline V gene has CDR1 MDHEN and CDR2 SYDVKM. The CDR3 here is CASILGGEGETQYF. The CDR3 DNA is TGTGCCAGCATCCTAGGAGGCGAAGGAGAGACCCAGTACTTC.

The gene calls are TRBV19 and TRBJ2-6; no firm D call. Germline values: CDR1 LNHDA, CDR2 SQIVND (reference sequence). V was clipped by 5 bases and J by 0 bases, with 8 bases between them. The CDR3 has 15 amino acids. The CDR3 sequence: CASSLGSSGANVLTF. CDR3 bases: TGTGCCAGTAGTCTCGGGTCCTCTGGGGCCAACGTCCTGACTTTC. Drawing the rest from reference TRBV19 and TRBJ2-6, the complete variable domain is DGGITQSPKYLFRKEGQNVTLSCEQNLNHDAMYWYRQDPGQGLRLIYYSQIVNDFQKGDIAEGYSVSREKKESFPLTVTSAQKNPTAFYLCASSLGSSGANVLTFGAGSRLTVL.

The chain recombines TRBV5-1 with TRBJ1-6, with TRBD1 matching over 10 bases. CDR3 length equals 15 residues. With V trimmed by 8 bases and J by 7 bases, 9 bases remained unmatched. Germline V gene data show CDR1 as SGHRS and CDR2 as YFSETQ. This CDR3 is CASRRTGGDNSPLHF. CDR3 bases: TGCGCCAGTCGGAGGACAGGGGGTGACAATTCACCCCTCCACTTT.

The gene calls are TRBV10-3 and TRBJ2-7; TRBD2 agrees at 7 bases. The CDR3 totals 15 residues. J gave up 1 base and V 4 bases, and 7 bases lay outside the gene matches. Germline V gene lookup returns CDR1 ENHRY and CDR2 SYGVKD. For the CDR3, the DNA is TGTGCCATCAGTGCTTCCGCCGGGGGGTCCTACGAGCAGTACTTC. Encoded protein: CAISASAGGSYEQYF.

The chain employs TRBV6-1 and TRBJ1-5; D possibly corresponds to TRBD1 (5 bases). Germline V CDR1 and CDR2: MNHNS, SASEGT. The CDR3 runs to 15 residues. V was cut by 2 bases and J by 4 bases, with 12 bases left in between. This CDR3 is CASSELGQPNQPQHF. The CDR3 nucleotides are TGTGCCAGCAGTGAATTGGGGCAGCCTAATCAGCCCCAGCATTTT.

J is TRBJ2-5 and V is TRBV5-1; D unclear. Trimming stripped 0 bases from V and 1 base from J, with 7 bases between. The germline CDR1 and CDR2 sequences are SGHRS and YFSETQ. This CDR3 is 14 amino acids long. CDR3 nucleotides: TGCGCCAGCAGCTTGGCCACAGTCCAAGAGACCCAGTACTTC. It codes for CASSLATVQETQYF.

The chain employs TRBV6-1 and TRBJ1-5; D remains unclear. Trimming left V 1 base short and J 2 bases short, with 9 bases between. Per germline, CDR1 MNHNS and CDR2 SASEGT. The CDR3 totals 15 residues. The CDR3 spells CASSEGLAGNQPQHF. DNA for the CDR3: TGTGCCAGCAGTGAAGGATTAGCTGGCAATCAGCCCCAGCATTTT.

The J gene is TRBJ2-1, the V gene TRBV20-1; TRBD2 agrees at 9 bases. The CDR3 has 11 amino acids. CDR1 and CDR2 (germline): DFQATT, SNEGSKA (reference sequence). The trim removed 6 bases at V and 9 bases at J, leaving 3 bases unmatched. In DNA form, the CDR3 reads TGCAGTGCGGGACTAGCAGCTGAGCAGTTCTTC. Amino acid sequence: CSAGLAAEQFF.

CDR3 bases: TGTGCCAGCAGTCCACTAAGGGGGAACACTGAAGCTTTCTTT. Protein product: CASSPLRGNTEAFF. This chain links TRBV6-6 with TRBJ1-1; a weak D match, TRBD1 (5 bases). CDR1 and CDR2 (germline): MNHNY, SVGAGI (reference sequence). This CDR3 has 14 amino acids. Between the trimmed V and J ends, which lost 5 bases and 1 base, there was a span of 11 bases.

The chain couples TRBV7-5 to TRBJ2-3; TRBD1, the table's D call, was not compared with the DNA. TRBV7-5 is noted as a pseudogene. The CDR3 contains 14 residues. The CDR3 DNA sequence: TGTGCCAGAAGTGGACAGCTTCTCACAGATACGCAGTATTTT. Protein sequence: CARSGQLLTDTQYF.

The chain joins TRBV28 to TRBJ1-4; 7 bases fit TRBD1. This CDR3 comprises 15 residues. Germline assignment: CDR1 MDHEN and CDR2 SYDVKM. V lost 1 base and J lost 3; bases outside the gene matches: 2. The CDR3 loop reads CASSLSGTANEKLFF. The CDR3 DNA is TGTGCCAGCAGTTTATCCGGGACAGCTAATGAAAAACTGTTTTTT.

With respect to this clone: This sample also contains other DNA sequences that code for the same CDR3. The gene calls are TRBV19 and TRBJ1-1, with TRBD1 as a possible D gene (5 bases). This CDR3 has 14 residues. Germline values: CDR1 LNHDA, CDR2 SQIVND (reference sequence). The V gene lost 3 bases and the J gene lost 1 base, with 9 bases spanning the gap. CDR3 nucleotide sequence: TGTGCCAGTAGTATCGGGGGGGGGAACACTGAAGCTTTCTTT. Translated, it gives CASSIGGGNTEAFF.

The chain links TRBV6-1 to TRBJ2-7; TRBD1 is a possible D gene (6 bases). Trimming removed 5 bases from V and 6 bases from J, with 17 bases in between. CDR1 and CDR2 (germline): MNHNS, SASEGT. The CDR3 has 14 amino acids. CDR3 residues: CASSRQALRGEQYF. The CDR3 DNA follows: TGTGCCAGCAGTCGACAGGCCCTAAGGGGCGAGCAGTACTTC.